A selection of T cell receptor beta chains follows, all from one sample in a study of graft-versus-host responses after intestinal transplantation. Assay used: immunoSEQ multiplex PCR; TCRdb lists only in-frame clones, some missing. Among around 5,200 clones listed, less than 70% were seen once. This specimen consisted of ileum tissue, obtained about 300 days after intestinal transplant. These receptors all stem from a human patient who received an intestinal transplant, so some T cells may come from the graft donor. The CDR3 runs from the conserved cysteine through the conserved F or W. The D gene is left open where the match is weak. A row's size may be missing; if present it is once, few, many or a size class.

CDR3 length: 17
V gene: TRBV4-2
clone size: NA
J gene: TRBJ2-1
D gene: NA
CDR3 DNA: TGTGCCAGCAGCCAAGAAGAGGCTCACGGCGCCTACAATGAGCAGTTCTTC
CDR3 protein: CASSQEEAHGAYNEQFF

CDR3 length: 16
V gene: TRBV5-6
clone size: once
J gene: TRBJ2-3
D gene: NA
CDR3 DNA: TGTGCCAGCAGCTTGGACGGTCCCTGGGCCGCAGATACGCAGTATTTT
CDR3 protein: CASSLDGPWAADTQYF

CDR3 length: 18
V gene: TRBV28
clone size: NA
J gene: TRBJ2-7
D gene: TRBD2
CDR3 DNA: TGTGCCAGCAGTTTACCGTCCTTTAGCGGGGCTAGGTTGTACGAGCAGTACTTC
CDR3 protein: CASSLPSFSGARLYEQYF

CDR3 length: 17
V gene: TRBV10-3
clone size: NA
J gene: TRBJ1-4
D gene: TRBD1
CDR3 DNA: TGTGCCATCAGTTTCCCCGAGGGCGGGACAGGGAATGAAAAACTGTTTTTT
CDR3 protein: CAISFPEGGTGNEKLFF

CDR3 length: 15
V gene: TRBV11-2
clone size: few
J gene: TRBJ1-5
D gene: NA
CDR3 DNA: TGTGCCAGCAGTCCTACACGGGGTGGGGATCAGCCCCAGCATTTT
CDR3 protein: CASSPTRGGDQPQHF

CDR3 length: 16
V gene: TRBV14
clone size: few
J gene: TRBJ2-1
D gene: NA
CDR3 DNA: TGTGCCAGCATGGACTATAGCGGAAGCTCCTACAATGAGCAGTTCTTC
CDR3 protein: CASMDYSGSSYNEQFF

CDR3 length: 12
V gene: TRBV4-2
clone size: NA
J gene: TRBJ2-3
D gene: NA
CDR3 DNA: TGTGCCAGCAGCGCAATGGGGGATACGCAGTATTTT
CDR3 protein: CASSAMGDTQYF

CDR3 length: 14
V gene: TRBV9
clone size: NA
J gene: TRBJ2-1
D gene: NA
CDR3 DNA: TGTGCCAGCAGCACCCGACAGGCATACAATGAGCAGTTCTTC
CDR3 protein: CASSTRQAYNEQFF

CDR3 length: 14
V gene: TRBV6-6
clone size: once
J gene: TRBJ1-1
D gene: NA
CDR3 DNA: TGTGCCAGCAGCCCAGACATGGCGGGGGCTGAAGCTTTCTTT
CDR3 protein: CASSPDMAGAEAFF

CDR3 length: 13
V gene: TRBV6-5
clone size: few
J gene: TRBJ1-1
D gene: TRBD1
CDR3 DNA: TGTGCCAGCAGTTACAGGGGGCACACTGAAGCTTTCTTT
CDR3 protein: CASSYRGHTEAFF

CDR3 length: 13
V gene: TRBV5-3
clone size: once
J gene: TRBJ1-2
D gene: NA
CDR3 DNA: TGTGCCAGAAGCTTGGTAGGGAACTATGGCTACACCTTC
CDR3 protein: CARSLVGNYGYTF

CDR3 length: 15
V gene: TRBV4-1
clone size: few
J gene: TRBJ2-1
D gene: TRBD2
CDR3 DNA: TGCGCCAGCAGCCAATCCGGGAGGAAAAACAATGAGCAGTTCTTC
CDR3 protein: CASSQSGRKNNEQFF

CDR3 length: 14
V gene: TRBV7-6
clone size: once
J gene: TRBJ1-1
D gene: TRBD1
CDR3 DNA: TGTGCCAGCAGCTCCGGGGACAGTAACACTGAAGCTTTCTTT
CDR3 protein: CASSSGDSNTEAFF

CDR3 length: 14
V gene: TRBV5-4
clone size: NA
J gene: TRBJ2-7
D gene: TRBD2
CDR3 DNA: TGTGCCAGCAGGTCCGGGACTAGTTTCCACGAGCAGTACTTC
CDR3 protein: CASRSGTSFHEQYF

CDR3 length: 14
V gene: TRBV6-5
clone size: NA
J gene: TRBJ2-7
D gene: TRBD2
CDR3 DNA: TGTGCCAGCAGTCTAGGGGAGGGTTACTACGAGCAGTACTTC
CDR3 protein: CASSLGEGYYEQYF

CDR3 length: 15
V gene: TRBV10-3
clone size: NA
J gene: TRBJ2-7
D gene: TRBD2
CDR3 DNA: TGTGCCATCAGGGACCCTAGCGGGAGTCCCTACGAGCAGTACTTC
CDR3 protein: CAIRDPSGSPYEQYF

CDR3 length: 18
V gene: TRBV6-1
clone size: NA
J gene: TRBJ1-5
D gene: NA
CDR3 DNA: TGTGCCAGCAGTGTTGTCAGAGGGGGGGGCGAAAGCAATCAGCCCCAGCATTTT
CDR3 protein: CASSVVRGGGESNQPQHF

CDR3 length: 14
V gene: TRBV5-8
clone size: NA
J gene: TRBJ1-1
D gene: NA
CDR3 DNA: TGTGCCAGCAGCTTGTGGGAAGAGAACACTGAAGCTTTCTTT
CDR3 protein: CASSLWEENTEAFF

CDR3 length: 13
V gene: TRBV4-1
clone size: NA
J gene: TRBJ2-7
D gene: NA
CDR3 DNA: TGCGCCAGCAGCCTAGCGCTGCGTTACGAGCAGTACTTC
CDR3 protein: CASSLALRYEQYF

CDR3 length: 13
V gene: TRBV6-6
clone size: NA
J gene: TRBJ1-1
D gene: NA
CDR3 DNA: TGTGCCAGCAGTTGGGGCGGAAACACTGAAGCTTTCTTT
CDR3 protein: CASSWGGNTEAFF

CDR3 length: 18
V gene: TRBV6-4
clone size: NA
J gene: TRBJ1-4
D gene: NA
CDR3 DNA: TGTGCCAGCAGACACAACTCGAATCGACAGCGAGGGGTTGAAAAACTGTTTTTT
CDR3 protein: CASRHNSNRQRGVEKLFF

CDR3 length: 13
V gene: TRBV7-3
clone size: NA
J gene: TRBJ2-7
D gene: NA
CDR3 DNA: TGTGCCAGCAGCTTAGACCGAGAGAGCGAGCAGTACTTC
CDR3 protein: CASSLDRESEQYF

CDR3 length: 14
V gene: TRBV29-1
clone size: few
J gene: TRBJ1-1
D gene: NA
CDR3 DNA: TGCAGCGTTGAAGAGGGGGGTTGGGGCACTGAAGCTTTCTTT
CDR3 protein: CSVEEGGWGTEAFF

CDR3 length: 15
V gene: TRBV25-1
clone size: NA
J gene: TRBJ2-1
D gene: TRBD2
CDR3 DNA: TGTGCCAGCAGTGAATTGGTAGCGGGAGGTAATGAGCAGTTCTTC
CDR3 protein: CASSELVAGGNEQFF

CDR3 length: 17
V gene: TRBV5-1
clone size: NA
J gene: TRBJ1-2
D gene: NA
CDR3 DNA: TGCGCCAGCAGCTTCTCAGGTGCGGACCCTGCTAACTATGGCTACACCTTC
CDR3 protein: CASSFSGADPANYGYTF

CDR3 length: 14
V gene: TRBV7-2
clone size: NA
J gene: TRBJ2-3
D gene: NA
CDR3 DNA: TGTGCCAGCAGCTTAGCGGGGGGAGTTGATACGCAGTATTTT
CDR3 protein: CASSLAGGVDTQYF

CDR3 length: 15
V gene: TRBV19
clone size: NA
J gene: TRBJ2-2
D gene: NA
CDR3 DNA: TGTGCCAGTAGTATTAATGGGTGGAACACCGGGGAGCTGTTTTTT
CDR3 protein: CASSINGWNTGELFF

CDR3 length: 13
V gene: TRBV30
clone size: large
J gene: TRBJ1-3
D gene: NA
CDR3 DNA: TGTGCCTGGAGTGTACACTCTGGAAACACCATATATTTT
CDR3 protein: CAWSVHSGNTIYF

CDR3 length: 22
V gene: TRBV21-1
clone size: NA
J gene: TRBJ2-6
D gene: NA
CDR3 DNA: TGTGCCAGCAGCAAACTCAGGTTTCCTCCCGCAGGGGAAAAGGGTGGGGCCAACGTCCTGACTTTC
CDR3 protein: CASSKLRFPPAGEKGGANVLTF

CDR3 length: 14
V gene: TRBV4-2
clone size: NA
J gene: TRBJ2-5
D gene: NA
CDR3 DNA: TGTGCCAGCAGCCAAGAACGGGGTCAAGAGACCCAGTACTTC
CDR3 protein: CASSQERGQETQYF

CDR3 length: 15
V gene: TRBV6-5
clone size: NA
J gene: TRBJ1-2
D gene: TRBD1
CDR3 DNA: TGTGCCAGCGGACGCGACAGGGGACTTAACTATGGCTACACCTTC
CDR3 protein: CASGRDRGLNYGYTF

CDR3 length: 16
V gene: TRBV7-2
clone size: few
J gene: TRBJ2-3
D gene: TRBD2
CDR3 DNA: TGTGCCAGCAGCTTAAACGCGGGACTAAACACAGATACGCAGTATTTT
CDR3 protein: CASSLNAGLNTDTQYF

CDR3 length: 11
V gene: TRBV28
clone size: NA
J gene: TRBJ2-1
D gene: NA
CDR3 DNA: TGTGCCAGCAGCTCCCCCGTAGGGCAGTTCTTC
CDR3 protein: CASSSPVGQFF

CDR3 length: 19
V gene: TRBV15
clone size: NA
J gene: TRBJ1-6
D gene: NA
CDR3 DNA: TGTGCCACCAGCAGAGGCCGGGACACCCGGAGCTCCTATAATTCACCCCTCCACTTT
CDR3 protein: CATSRGRDTRSSYNSPLHF

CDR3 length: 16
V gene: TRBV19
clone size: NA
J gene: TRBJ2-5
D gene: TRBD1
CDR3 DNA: TGTGCCAGTAGTACAAGACAGGGGGCCCCTCAAGAGACCCAGTACTTC
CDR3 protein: CASSTRQGAPQETQYF

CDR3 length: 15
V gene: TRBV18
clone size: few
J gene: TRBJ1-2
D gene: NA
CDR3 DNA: TGTGCCAGCTCACCACCGAAGGGAAGGGACTATGGCTACACCTTC
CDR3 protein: CASSPPKGRDYGYTF

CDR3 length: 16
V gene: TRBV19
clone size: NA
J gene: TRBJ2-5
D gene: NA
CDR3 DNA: TGTGCCAGTAGTCAGACAGCCGGCCTAGGTGGGGAGACCCAGTACTTC
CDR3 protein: CASSQTAGLGGETQYF

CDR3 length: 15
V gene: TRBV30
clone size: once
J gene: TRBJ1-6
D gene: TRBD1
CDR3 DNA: TGTGCCTGGAGTGTAAGGGGGACAGGGAATTCACCCCTCCACTTT
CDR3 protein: CAWSVRGTGNSPLHF

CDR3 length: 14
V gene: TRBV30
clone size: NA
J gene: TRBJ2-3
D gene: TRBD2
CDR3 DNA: TGTGCCTGGAGTGTAGCGGGAGGCACAGATACGCAGTATTTT
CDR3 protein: CAWSVAGGTDTQYF

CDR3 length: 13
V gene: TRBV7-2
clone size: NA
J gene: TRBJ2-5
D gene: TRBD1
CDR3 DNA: TGTGCCAGCAGCTGGGACAGGGAAGAGACCCAGTACTTC
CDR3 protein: CASSWDREETQYF

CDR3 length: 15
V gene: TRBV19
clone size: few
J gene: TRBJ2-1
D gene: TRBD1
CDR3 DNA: TGTGCCAGTAGTATAGGCGGACAGGGGAGGGGTGAGCAGTTCTTC
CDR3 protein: CASSIGGQGRGEQFF

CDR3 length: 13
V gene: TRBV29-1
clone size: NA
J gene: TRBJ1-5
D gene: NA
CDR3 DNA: TGCAGCGTTAGCAGGGCTATGAATCAGCCCCAGCATTTT
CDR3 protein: CSVSRAMNQPQHF

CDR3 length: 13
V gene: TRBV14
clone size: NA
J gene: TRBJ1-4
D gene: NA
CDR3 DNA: TGTGCCAGCAGCCGGGACGGTAATGAAAAACTGTTTTTT
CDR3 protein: CASSRDGNEKLFF

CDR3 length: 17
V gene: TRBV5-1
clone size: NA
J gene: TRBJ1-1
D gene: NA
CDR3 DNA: TGCGCCAGCAGCTTGGCCCCTTTAAAGACCGCGAACACTGAAGCTTTCTTT
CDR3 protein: CASSLAPLKTANTEAFF

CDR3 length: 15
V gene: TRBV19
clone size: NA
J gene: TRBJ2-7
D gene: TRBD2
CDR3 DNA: TGTGCCAGTAGTAAGACTAGCGGGAAGATCTACGAGCAGTACTTC
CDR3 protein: CASSKTSGKIYEQYF

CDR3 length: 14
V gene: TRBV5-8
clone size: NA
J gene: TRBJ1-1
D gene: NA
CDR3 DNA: TGTGCCAGCAGCCCGCGGGGGGTGAGCGCTGAAGCTTTCTTT
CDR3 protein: CASSPRGVSAEAFF

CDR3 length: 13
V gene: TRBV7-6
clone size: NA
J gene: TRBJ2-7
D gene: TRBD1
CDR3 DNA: TGTGCCAGCAGCTGGACAGGGGGGGACGAGCAGTACTTC
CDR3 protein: CASSWTGGDEQYF

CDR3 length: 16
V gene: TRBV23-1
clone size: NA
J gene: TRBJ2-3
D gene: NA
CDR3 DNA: TGCGCCAGCAGTCAATCAGGCAGCGGGCCCGAAGATACGCAGTATTTT
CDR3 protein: CASSQSGSGPEDTQYF

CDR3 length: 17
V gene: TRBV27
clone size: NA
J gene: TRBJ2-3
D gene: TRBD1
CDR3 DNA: TGTGCCAGCAGTTTATCCTCGGGGACAGCTCTATGGTACGCACTGTATTTT
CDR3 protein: CASSLSSGTALWYALYF

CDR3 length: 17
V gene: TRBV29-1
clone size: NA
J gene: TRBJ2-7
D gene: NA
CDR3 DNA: TGCAGCGTTGAGGGAATCCCAAATCGAGGGAAGACCTACGAGCAGTACTTC
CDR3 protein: CSVEGIPNRGKTYEQYF

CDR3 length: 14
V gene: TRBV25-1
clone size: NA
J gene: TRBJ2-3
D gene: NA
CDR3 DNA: TGTGCCAGCAGTAGCCGGATTAGTTCAGATACGCAGTATTTT
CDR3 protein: CASSSRISSDTQYF